This TCR beta chain was recovered during a study of cytomegalovirus exposure and HLA in healthy donors. In regard to this clone: As yet, its antigen is unknown.

The PCR made use of 60 Vbeta and 13 Jbeta primers. Clones were sequenced by immunoSEQ multiplex PCR, and TCRdb holds only the in-frame ones, with some missing. Altogether under 150,000 clones are present, 81% being singletons, with the ten largest covering around 0.67%. Germline trimming cut 3 bases from V and 3 bases from J; bases unmatched to any gene: 16. This CDR3 region has 18 residues. CDR1 GTSNPN and CDR2 SVGIG come from the germline V gene (reference sequence). Findings and limits, study-wide: Association with HLA alleles at 0.05 false discovery rate was found for approximately 18,000 TCR beta sequences in a later analysis.

The sample comprised PBMCs. The genes are TRBV30 and TRBJ1-1, with 10 bases matching TRBD1. This clonotype originated in a man between 18 and 29 years old in good health and CMV-seronegative. The CDR3 spells CAWRERKGQGIAHTEAFF. CDR3 sequence (DNA): TGTGCCTGGAGGGAAAGAAAGGGACAGGGGATCGCTCACACTGAAGCTTTCTTT.